The present entry profiles one T cell receptor beta chain with its context. This sample is part of a study of Ad26.COV2.S vaccination and SARS-CoV-2 variants. Regarding treatment: 19 received Ad26.COV2.S at low or high dose, single or two shots; 5 received placebo; per-sample allocation not given. All samples were drawn on day 63, counting from the first vaccine or placebo injection. Here immunoSEQ multiplex PCR was the method, and the copy in TCRdb shows in-frame clones only, minus some. The table shows more than 300,000 clones, with 75% to 90% occurring only once. Germline V CDR1 and CDR2: MNHEY, SVGEGT. CDR3 length: 16 amino acids. V lost 3 bases and J 0 bases, leaving 12 bases between the germline ends.

The clonotype was recovered from a person aged 18 to 59 who received the Ad26.COV2.S COVID-19 vaccine or a placebo. The material was peripheral blood, obtained in a trial of Ad26.COV2.S vaccine versus placebo. V is TRBV6-2 or TRBV6-3 and J is TRBJ2-1; no clear D gene. The CDR3 nucleotides read TGTGCCAGCAGTTATGGCTACCCTGGCTCCTACAATGAGCAGTTCTTC. This gives the protein CASSYGYPGSYNEQFF.